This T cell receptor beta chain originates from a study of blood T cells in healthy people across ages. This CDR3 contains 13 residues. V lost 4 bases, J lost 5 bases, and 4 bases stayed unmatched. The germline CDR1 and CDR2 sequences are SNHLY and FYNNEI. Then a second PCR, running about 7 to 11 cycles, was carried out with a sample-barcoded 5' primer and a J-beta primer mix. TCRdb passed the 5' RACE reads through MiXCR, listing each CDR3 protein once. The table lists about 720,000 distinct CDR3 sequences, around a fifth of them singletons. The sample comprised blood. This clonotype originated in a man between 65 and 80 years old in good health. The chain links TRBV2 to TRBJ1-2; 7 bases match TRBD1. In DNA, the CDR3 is TGTGCCAGCAGTGCTGGGACAGAATATGGCTACACCTTC. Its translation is CASSAGTEYGYTF.